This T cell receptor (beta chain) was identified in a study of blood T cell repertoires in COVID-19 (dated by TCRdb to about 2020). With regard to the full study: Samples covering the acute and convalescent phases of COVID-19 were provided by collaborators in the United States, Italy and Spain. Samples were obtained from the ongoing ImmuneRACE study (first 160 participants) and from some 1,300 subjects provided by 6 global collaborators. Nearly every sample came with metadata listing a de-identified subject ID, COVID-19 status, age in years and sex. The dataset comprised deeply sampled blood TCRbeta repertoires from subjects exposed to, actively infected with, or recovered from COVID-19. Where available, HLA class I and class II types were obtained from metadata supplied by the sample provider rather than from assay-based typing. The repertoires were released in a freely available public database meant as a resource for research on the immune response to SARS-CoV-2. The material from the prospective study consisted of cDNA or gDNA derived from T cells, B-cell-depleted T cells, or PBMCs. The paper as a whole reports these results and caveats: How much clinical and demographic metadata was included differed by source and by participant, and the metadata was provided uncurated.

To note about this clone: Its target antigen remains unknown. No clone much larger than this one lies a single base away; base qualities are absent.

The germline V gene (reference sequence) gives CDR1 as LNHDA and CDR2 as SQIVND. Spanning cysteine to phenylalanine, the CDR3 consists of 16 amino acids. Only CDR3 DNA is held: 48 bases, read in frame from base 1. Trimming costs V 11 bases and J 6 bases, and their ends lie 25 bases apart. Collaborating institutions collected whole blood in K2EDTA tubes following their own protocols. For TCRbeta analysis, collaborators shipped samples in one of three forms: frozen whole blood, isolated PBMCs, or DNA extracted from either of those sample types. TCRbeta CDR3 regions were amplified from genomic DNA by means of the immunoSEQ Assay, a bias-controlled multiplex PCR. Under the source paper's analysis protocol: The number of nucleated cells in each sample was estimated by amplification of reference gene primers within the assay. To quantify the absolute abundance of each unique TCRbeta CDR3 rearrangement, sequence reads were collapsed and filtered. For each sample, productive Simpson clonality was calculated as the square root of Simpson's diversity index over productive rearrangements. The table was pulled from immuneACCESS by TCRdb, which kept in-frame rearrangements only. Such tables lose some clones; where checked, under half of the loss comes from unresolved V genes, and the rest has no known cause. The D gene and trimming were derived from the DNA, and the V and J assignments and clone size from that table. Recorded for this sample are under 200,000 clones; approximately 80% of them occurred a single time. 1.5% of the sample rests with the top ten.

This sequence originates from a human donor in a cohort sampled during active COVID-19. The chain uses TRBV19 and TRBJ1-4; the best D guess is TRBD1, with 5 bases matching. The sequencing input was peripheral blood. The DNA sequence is TGTGCCTCAAAAAGACCATGGGACTCACTCGATGAAAAACTGTTTTTT. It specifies CASKRPWDSLDEKLFF.